This passage covers 8 T cell receptor beta chains from one sample sequenced in a study of shared clonotypes between healthy human individuals. Produced via immunoSEQ multiplex PCR; TCRdb's table is partial and in-frame only. The sample shows some 630,000 clones, about two thirds of them seen only once. Material: memory CD4+ T cells sorted from blood. The sample's subset: CD45RA-negative fraction. These receptors came from a woman under 40 in good health.

This clone occurred many times. The sample has other DNA sequences that encode this CDR3 too. The chain links TRBV5-1 to TRBJ2-7; either TRBD1 or TRBD2 may fit D (5 bases each). This CDR3 has 14 residues. V lost 2 bases and J 2 bases, leaving 11 bases between the germline ends. Germline V gene sequence: CDR1 SGHRS, CDR2 YFSETQ. The CDR3 reads CASSLGTETYEQYF. Here the CDR3 DNA reads TGCGCCAGCAGCTTAGGGACGGAGACCTACGAGCAGTACTTC.

The chain is built from TRBV4-2 and TRBJ2-5; D call uncertain. The V gene lost 4 bases and the J gene lost 5 bases, with 17 bases spanning the gap. There are 15 residues in the CDR3. The germline CDR1 and CDR2 sequences are LGHNA and YNFKEQ. The CDR3 bases are TGTGCCAGCAGCCCGGGTAATAGTTTAAGCGAGACCCAGTACTTC. It is translated as CASSPGNSLSETQYF.

J is TRBJ2-7 and V is TRBV2; TRBD2 aligns across 12 bases. The germline CDR1 and CDR2 sequences are SNHLY and FYNNEI. Germline trimming cut 9 bases from V and 6 bases from J; bases unmatched to any gene: 12. CDR3 length equals 15 residues. The chain's CDR3 is CASILRTSGKSEQYF. CDR3 DNA: TGTGCCAGTATCTTGAGGACTAGCGGGAAGTCCGAGCAGTACTTC.

This chain joins TRBV18 and TRBJ1-4; D gene unclear. Trimming removed 4 bases at V and 3 bases at J, with 15 bases between. There are 16 residues in the CDR3. From germline, CDR1 is KGHSH and CDR2 LQKENI. CDR3 DNA: TGTGCCAGCTCACTTGCCGTGGGATCCTCTAATGAAAAACTGTTTTTT. It encodes CASSLAVGSSNEKLFF.

The rearrangement joins TRBV6-5 to TRBJ1-5; D uncertain. The CDR3 consists of 14 residues. Germline CDR1 MNHEY, CDR2 SVGAGI. V was clipped by 6 bases and J by 0 bases, with 9 bases between them. DNA for the CDR3: TGTGCCAGCAGACCCGATAATAGCAATCAGCCCCAGCATTTT. Translating it yields CASRPDNSNQPQHF.

In DNA, the CDR3 is TGTGCCAGCAGTTTAGCTCCCGGGCGGGACGGATCAGATACGCAGTATTTT. The encoded protein is CASSLAPGRDGSDTQYF. The chain joins TRBV28 to TRBJ2-3, with D perhaps TRBD2 (6 bases). V was clipped by 2 bases and J by 4 bases, with 19 bases between them. Germline CDR1 is MDHEN and CDR2 is SYDVKM. This CDR3 region has 17 residues.

This clone was observed at least ten times. The V and J genes are TRBV2 and TRBJ2-7, with no clear D. In germline, CDR1 is SNHLY, CDR2 FYNNEI. Trimming took 2 bases from V and 1 from J, leaving 9 bases between them. The CDR3 spans 14 residues. The CDR3 DNA sequence: TGTGCCAGCAGTGAACCCCGAAATTCCTACGAGCAGTACTTC. Its translation: CASSEPRNSYEQYF.

The chain uses TRBV7-6 and TRBJ2-3; TRBD2 might be the D (6 bases). The CDR3 is 16 residues long. V lost 2 bases to trimming and J lost 4 bases, with 16 bases between them. Germline V gives CDR1 SGHVS, CDR2 FNYEAQ. The CDR3 spells CASSLNWVGSSDTQYF. The CDR3 DNA sequence: TGTGCCAGCAGCTTAAATTGGGTCGGGAGTTCAGATACGCAGTATTTT.